The 6 T cell receptor beta chains below were found in one sample sequenced in a study of T cell responses to AZD1222 COVID-19 vaccine. Some clones are missing from TCRdb's copy, which holds only in-frame ones; the method was immunoSEQ multiplex PCR. The table includes 150,000 to 200,000 clones, around 87% detected once. The sequences come from peripheral blood, collected on day 0 of MenACWY control vaccination. These receptors were taken from an adult in good health.

The rearrangement links TRBV7-9 to TRBJ2-7; 8 bases are shared with TRBD2. This CDR3 spans 14 amino acids. The ends lost 1 base at V and 9 bases at J; junction bases unmatched: 8. Germline CDR1 and CDR2: SEHNR and FQNEAQ (reference sequence). CDR3 in amino acids: CASSLGPAGVGQYF. The CDR3 nucleotides are TGTGCCAGCAGCTTAGGGCCAGCGGGGGTCGGGCAGTACTTC. The full variable domain, rest sourced from reference TRBV7-9 and TRBJ2-7, is DTGVSQNPRHKITKRGQNVTFRCDPISEHNRLYWYRQTLGQGPEFLTYFQNEAQLEKSRLLSDRFSAERPKGSFSTLEIQRTEQGDSAMYLCASSLGPAGVGQYFGPGTRLTVT.

The chain employs TRBV6-5 and TRBJ1-2; D unresolved. Germline assignment: CDR1 MNHEY and CDR2 SVGAGI. The CDR3 spans 14 residues. With 5 bases removed from V and 4 bases from J, the gap between germline ends came to 14 bases. The CDR3 DNA reads TGTGCCAGCAGTAACCCGGGCTTTACCTATGGCTACACCTTC. Translated, it gives CASSNPGFTYGYTF.

The CDR3 DNA reads as TGTGCCAGCAGCTTGGCCGGGCAACCAAATGAAAAACTGTTTTTT. Protein: CASSLAGQPNEKLFF. V usage is TRBV5-6 and J usage is TRBJ1-4; D ambiguous. V lost 0 bases and J lost 5, with 11 bases in between. The CDR3 runs to 15 residues. Germline V CDR1 and CDR2: SGHDT, YYEEEE. Full variable domain (missing parts from reference TRBV5-6 and TRBJ1-4): DAGVTQSPTHLIKTRGQQVTLRCSPKSGHDTVSWYQQALGQGPQFIFQYYEEEERQRGNFPDRFSGHQFPNYSSELNVNALLLGDSALYLCASSLAGQPNEKLFFGSGTQLSVL.

The chain carries TRBV10-3 and TRBJ2-7; perhaps TRBD1 as D (5 bases). V lost 4 bases, J lost 0 bases, and 10 bases lay in between. CDR1 is ENHRY and CDR2 is SYGVKD in the germline V gene. This CDR3 comprises 14 residues. The CDR3, as DNA: TGTGCCATCAGTGGGCGACAGAGCTCCTACGAGCAGTACTTC. Translated, it gives CAISGRQSSYEQYF.

This clone was seen a single time. This rearrangement joins TRBV10-3 to TRBJ2-3; 8 bases agree with TRBD2. This CDR3 has 14 residues. The trim removed 6 bases at V and 4 bases at J, leaving 6 bases unmatched. The germline CDR1 and CDR2 sequences are ENHRY and SYGVKD. In nucleotides, the CDR3 is TGTGCCATCAGACCAGCGGGGGCGGCAGATACGCAGTATTTT. It codes for CAIRPAGAADTQYF.

The DNA of the CDR3 is TGTGCCAGCAGCTCCCGGGACAGGGACTACGAGCAGTACTTC. Amino acid sequence: CASSSRDRDYEQYF. V usage is TRBV7-9 and J usage is TRBJ2-7; 9 bases align to TRBD1. The V gene end was trimmed by 4 bases and the J gene end by 3 bases; junction bases not matched to a gene: 4. Germline values: CDR1 SEHNR, CDR2 FQNEAQ (reference sequence). The length of the CDR3 is 14 residues. Full variable domain (outside the CDR3, taken from reference TRBV7-9 and TRBJ2-7): DTGVSQNPRHKITKRGQNVTFRCDPISEHNRLYWYRQTLGQGPEFLTYFQNEAQLEKSRLLSDRFSAERPKGSFSTLEIQRTEQGDSAMYLCASSSRDRDYEQYFGPGTRLTVT.